This TCR beta chain was profiled in a study of blood T cells in healthy people across ages. Together with a sample-barcoded 5' primer, a J-beta primer mix was included in a second PCR lasting roughly 7 to 11 cycles. TCRdb processed the 5' RACE reads anew with MiXCR; each CDR3 protein has one entry. Among about 730,000 distinct CDR3 sequences listed, approximately 43% were seen once. This clonotype was counted between two and nine times. Germline assignment: CDR1 SEHNR and CDR2 FQNEAQ (reference sequence). The CDR3 length is 11 residues. The sample consisted of blood. This chain joins TRBV7-9 and TRBJ2-7; D is undetermined. With the DNA end fitting TRBJ2-5 better, the J assignment may be wrong. This TCR was sampled from a woman aged 55 to 70 in good health. CDR3 amino acids: CASSLGMTQYF. The CDR3 region has the DNA TGTGCCAGCAGCTTAGGGATGACCCAGTACTTC.